The present T cell receptor beta chain was sequenced within a study of PD-1 blockade in mismatch repair-deficient tumors. Turning to the study itself: Enrolled about 2013-2017, patients had progressing, pretreated mismatch repair-deficient cancers of 12 types.

Sequencing was performed with immunoSEQ multiplex PCR; in TCRdb, only in-frame clones are kept and a portion is missing. The sample consists of about 110,000 clones, 60% to 85% of them appearing once. The CDR3 has 15 residues. V trimming: 5 bases; J trimming: 6 bases; junction bases outside the gene matches: 7. Germline loops: CDR1 SGHTA, CDR2 FQGNSA. TCR sequencing covered three patients who responded to pembrolizumab. Material: peripheral blood, obtained just over 59 weeks after starting pembrolizumab. The TCR sequence derives from an adult with mismatch repair-deficient cancer. The J gene is TRBJ1-6, the V gene TRBV7-2; 7 bases are a match to TRBD1. CDR3 in DNA: TGTGCCAGCAGCCGCGACAGGGTGGGTAATTCACCCCTCCACTTT. As protein: CASSRDRVGNSPLHF.